The entry that follows covers one T cell receptor beta chain sequence. Its binding antigen is unknown. It has no much larger one-base neighbor in the sample; base qualities were not kept. In the prospective study, participants were about 18 to 95 years old, resided in approximately 25 geographic areas of the United States, and were enrolled through a virtual design. In the prospective study, participants were assigned to cohorts based on the clinical history participants reported in a screening survey and a study questionnaire. Recovered participants in ImmuneRACE Cohort 3 were defined by two consecutive negative NP/OP PCR tests, clearance by a healthcare professional, or resolution of symptoms. In the prospective study, mobile phlebotomists collected whole blood, serum and a nasopharyngeal or oropharyngeal swab from each participant. Prospective study participants could optionally give additional blood draws and questionnaires over an approximately 2-month period. Before DNA extraction, blood samples from the prospective study were shipped at room temperature or frozen.

The immunoSEQ Assay, a bias-controlled multiplex PCR, was used to amplify TCRbeta CDR3 regions from genomic DNA. Per the authors' processing: Within the assay, amplification of reference gene primers was used to estimate how many nucleated cells each sample contained. To quantify the absolute abundance of each unique TCRbeta CDR3 rearrangement, sequence reads were collapsed and filtered. For each sample, productive Simpson clonality was calculated by taking the square root of Simpson's diversity index across productive rearrangements. TCRdb carries this immuneACCESS record with in-frame sequences only. Its versions omit some clonotypes, under half of them owing to an unresolved V gene in the studies checked, with the rest unexplained. V and J calls and clone size are those listed in that table; D and trimming were worked out from the DNA. The sample includes approximately 300,000 clones, with roughly 90% observed a single time. The ten biggest clones cover 5.2% of the sample.

The V end gives up 1 base and the J end 5 bases, leaving 9 bases in the junction not matched to a gene. The germline V gene (reference sequence) supplies CDR1 LGHDT and CDR2 YNNKEL. From cysteine to phenylalanine, the CDR3 is 16 amino acids long. Only the CDR3 part of the read is kept: 48 bases, read in frame from the first base. The record originates from a study of blood T cell repertoires in COVID-19 (TCRdb year 2020). About the full investigation: Samples covering the acute and convalescent phases of COVID-19 were provided by collaborators in the United States, Italy and Spain. The material from the prospective study consisted of cDNA or gDNA derived from T cells, B-cell-depleted T cells, or PBMCs. Deeply sampled blood TCRbeta repertoires from subjects exposed to, actively infected with, or recovered from COVID-19 were included in the dataset. The repertoires were made available in a free public database intended to serve as a resource for research on the immune response to SARS-CoV-2. Samples were obtained from the ongoing ImmuneRACE study (first 160 participants) and from 1,000 to 1,500 subjects provided by 6 global collaborators. A de-identified subject ID, COVID-19 status, age in years and sex were almost always included in the sample metadata. Where HLA class I and class II types were available, the types were taken from metadata supplied by the sample provider, not from assay-based typing. What the work shows at the level of the full study, not this receptor alone: Clinical and demographic metadata were provided uncurated, with the amount varying by source and participant.

Material for sequencing was PBMCs or T cells enriched from blood (not recorded which). The origin of this receptor is a man between 60 and 70 years old who had recovered from COVID-19. The chain links TRBV3-1 (or the pseudogene TRBV3-2) with TRBJ1-2, and 8 bases in between align with TRBD1. The DNA sequence reads TGTGCCAGCAGCCAAGCTCCCGCAGGGGGCAGGTATGGCTACACCTTC. Protein translation: CASSQAPAGGRYGYTF.